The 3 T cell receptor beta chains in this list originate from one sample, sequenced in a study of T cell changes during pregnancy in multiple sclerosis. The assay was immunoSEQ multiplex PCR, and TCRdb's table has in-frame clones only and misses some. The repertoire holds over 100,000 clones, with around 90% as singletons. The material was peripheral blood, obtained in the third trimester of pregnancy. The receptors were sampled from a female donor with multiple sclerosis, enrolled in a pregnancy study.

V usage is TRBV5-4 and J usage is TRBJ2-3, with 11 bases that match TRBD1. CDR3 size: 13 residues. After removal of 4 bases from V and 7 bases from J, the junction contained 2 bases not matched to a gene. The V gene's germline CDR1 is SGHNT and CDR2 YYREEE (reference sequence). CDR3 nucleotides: TGTGCCAGCAGCGGACAGGGGGCATATACGCAGTATTTT. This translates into CASSGQGAYTQYF.

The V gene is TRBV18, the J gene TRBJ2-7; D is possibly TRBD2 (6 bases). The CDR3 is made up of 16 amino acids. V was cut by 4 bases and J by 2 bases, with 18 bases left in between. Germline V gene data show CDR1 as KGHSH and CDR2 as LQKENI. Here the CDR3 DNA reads TGTGCCAGCTCACTAATCGTAACTAGCAGTACCTACGAGCAGTACTTC. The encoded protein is CASSLIVTSSTYEQYF.

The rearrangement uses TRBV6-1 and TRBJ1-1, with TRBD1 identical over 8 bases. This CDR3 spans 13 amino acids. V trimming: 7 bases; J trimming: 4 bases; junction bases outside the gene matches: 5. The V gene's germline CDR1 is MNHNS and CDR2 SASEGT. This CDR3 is CASIQGASTEAFF. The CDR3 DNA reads TGTGCCAGCATTCAGGGGGCGAGCACTGAAGCTTTCTTT.